Only a few counts were recorded for the clone carrying this T cell receptor (beta chain). The antigen is unknown. The data belong to a study of early T cells in non-severe SARS-CoV-2 infection. Across the study: Sequencing input comprised bulk RNA from unsorted whole blood; chain pairing was not available.

Per the germline V gene, CDR1 is LNHDA and CDR2 is SQIVND (reference sequence). Trimming took off 7 bases at V and 6 bases at J, with 19 bases between the two ends. The CDR3 loop spans 15 amino acids. Individual cDNA molecules were tagged with unique molecular identifiers, the study reported. TCRdb re-called the 5' RACE reads with MiXCR, one entry per CDR3 protein. This sample has roughly 100,000 distinct CDR3 sequences; 14% occur once, and the top ten carry roughly 6.5%. Study-wide results and caveats: VDJdb matches were skewed toward anti-spike CD8 T cell responses.

Sequenced input: whole blood. This chain connects TRBV19 to TRBJ1-5; no clear D. The sequence came from an adult who was a healthcare worker with PCR-confirmed SARS-CoV-2 infection or an uninfected control (not recorded which). This CDR3 reads CASNYGDMGSQPQHF. The CDR3 DNA is TGTGCCAGTAATTATGGAGACATGGGGAGTCAGCCCCAGCATTTT. The entire variable domain, with the rest obtained from reference TRBV19 and TRBJ1-5, is as follows: DGGITQSPKYLFRKEGQNVTLSCEQNLNHDAMYWYRQDPGQGLRLIYYSQIVNDFQKGDIAEGYSVSREKKESFPLTVTSAQKNPTAFYLCASNYGDMGSQPQHFGDGTRLSIL.